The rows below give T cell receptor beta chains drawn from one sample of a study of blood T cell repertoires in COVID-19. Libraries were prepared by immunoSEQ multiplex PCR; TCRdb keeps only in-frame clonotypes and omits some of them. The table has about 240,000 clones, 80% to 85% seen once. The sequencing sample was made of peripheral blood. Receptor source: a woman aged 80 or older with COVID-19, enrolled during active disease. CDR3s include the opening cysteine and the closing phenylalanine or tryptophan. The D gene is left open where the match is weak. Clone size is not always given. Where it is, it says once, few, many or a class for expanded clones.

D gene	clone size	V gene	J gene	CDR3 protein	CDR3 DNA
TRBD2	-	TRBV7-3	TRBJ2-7	CASPRPEREGRYEQYF	TGTGCCAGCCCTCGACCAGAGCGGGAGGGCCGTTACGAGCAGTACTTC
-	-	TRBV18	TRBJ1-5	CASSHEGDQPQHF	TGTGCCAGCTCACATGAGGGAGATCAGCCCCAGCATTTT
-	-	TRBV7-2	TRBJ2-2	CASTHSKTGGELFF	TGTGCCAGCACGCACTCTAAAACGGGAGGGGAGCTGTTTTTT
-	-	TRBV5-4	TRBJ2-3	CASTPRGHQDTQYF	TGTGCCAGCACCCCCAGAGGGCATCAAGATACGCAGTATTTT
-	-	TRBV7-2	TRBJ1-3	CASSSLPGNTIYF	TGTGCCAGCAGCTCCCTCCCTGGAAACACCATATATTTT
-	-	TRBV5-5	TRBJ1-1	CASSLMTPVNTEAFF	TGTGCCAGCAGCTTGATGACACCAGTGAACACTGAAGCTTTCTTT
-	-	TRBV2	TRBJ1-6	CASIGARKSPLHF	TGTGCCAGCATAGGGGCGCGAAAGTCACCCCTCCACTTT
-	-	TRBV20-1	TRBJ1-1	CSASRGNLNTEAFF	TGCAGTGCTAGTCGCGGCAACTTGAACACTGAAGCTTTCTTT
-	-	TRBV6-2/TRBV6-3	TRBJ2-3	CASSYRLKWSDTQYF	TGTGCCAGCAGTTACAGACTTAAATGGTCTGATACGCAGTATTTT
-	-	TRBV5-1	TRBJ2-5	CASSLGGSQETQYF	TGCGCCAGCAGCTTGGGAGGAAGCCAAGAGACCCAGTACTTC
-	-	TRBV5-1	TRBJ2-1	CASSFQQENEQFF	TGCGCCAGCAGCTTTCAACAGGAGAATGAGCAGTTCTTC
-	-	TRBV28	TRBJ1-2	CASSLLPGTGYGYTF	TGTGCCAGCAGTTTACTCCCTGGGACTGGCTATGGCTACACCTTC
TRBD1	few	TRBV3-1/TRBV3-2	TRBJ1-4	CASSQRGGLNEKLFF	TGTGCCAGCAGCCAAAGAGGGGGCCTTAATGAAAAACTGTTTTTT
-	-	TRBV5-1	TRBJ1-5	CASSLTGINQPQHF	TGCGCCAGCAGCTTAACAGGGATAAATCAGCCCCAGCATTTT
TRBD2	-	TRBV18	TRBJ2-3	CASSPMRPSGRTDTQYF	TGTGCCAGCTCACCAATGAGGCCTAGCGGTCGCACAGATACGCAGTATTTT
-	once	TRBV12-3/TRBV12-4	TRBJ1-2	CASRGDSAYGYTF	TGTGCCAGCAGAGGTGACAGTGCCTATGGCTACACCTTC
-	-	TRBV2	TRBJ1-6	CASSERGSSYNSPLHF	TGTGCCAGCAGTGAAAGGGGTAGCTCCTATAATTCACCCCTCCACTTT
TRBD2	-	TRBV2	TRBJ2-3	CASRTIAGVRDTQYF	TGTGCCAGCAGAACCATAGCGGGAGTCAGGGATACGCAGTATTTT
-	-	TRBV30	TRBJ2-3	CAWTGKDTQYF	TGTGCCTGGACAGGTAAAGATACGCAGTATTTT
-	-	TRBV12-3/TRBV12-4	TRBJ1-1	CASRVAALTEAFF	TGTGCCAGCAGGGTGGCGGCTCTCACTGAAGCTTTCTTT
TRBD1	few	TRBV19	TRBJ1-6	CASSIRRYAGTGGNNSPLHF	TGTGCCAGTAGTATTCGGCGCTATGCCGGGACAGGGGGAAATAATTCACCCCTCCACTTT
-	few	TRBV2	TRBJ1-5	CASRGGGNQPQHF	TGTGCCAGCAGGGGGGGTGGCAATCAGCCCCAGCATTTT
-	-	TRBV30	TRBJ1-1	CAWSREDTEAFF	TGTGCCTGGAGCAGGGAGGACACTGAAGCTTTCTTT
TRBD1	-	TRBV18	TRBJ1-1	CASSQGGRQTEAFF	TGTGCCAGCTCTCAGGGGGGCCGGCAGACTGAAGCTTTCTTT
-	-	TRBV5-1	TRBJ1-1	CASSSDTLNTEAFF	TGCGCCAGCAGCTCAGACACGTTGAACACTGAAGCTTTCTTT
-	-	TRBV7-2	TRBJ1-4	CASSLGDRGEKLFF	TGTGCCAGCAGCTTAGGTGACCGAGGTGAAAAACTGTTTTTT
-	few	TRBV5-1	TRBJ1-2	CASNPDGGGADYGYTF	TGCGCCAGCAATCCCGACGGGGGGGGCGCGGACTATGGCTACACCTTC
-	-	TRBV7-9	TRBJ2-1	CASSFSGLNNEQFF	TGTGCCAGCAGCTTTAGCGGACTAAACAATGAGCAGTTCTTC
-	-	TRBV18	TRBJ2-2	CASSLGTVAAGELFF	TGTGCCAGCTCACTTGGGACCGTAGCGGCCGGGGAGCTGTTTTTT